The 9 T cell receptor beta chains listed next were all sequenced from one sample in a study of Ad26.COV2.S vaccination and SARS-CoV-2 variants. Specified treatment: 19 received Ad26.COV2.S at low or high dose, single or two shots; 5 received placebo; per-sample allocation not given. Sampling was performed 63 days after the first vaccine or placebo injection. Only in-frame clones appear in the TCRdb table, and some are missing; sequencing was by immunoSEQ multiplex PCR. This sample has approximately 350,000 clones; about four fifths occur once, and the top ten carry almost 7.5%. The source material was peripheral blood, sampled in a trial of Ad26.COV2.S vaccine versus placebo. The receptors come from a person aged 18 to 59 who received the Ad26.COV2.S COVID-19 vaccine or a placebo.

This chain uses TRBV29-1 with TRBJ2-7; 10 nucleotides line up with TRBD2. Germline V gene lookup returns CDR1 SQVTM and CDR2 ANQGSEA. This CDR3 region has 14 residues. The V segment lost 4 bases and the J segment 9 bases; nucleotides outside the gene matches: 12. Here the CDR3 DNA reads TGCAGCGTTGGGACTAGCGGAAACCTACGAGGGCAGTACTTC. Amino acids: CSVGTSGNLRGQYF.

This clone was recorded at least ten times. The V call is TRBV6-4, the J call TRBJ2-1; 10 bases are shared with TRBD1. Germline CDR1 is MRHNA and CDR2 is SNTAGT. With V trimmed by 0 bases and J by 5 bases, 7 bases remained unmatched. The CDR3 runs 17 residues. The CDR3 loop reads CASSDSKGTGDHNEQFF. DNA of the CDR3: TGTGCCAGCAGTGACTCGAAGGGGACAGGGGACCACAATGAGCAGTTCTTC.

The DNA for the CDR3 is TGCGCCAGCAGCCCTACTTTGGGGGGCTACACCTTC. Encoded protein: CASSPTLGGYTF. This chain links TRBV5-1 with TRBJ1-2, with no clear D. Germline CDR1 is SGHRS and CDR2 is YFSETQ. The ends were cut back, 4 bases at V and 8 bases at J, with 12 bases in the middle. The CDR3 is made up of 12 amino acids.

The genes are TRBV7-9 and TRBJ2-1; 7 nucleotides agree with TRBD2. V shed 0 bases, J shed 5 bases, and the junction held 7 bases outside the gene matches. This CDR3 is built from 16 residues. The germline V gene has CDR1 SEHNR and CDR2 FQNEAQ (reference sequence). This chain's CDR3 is CASSLALLADHNEQFF. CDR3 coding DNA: TGTGCCAGCAGCTTAGCTCTCCTAGCGGACCACAATGAGCAGTTCTTC.

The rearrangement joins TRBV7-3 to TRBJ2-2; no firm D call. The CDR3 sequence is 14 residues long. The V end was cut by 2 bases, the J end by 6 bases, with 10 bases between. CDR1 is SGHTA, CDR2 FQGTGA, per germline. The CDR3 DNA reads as TGTGCCAGCAGCTTACTTGGAAGCCCCGGGGAGCTGTTTTTT. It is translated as CASSLLGSPGELFF.

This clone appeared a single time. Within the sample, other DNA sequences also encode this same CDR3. The CDR3 protein is CASRDRGPHEQYF. CDR3 in DNA: TGTGCCAGCAGAGACAGGGGGCCGCACGAGCAGTACTTC. This chain connects TRBV6-5 to TRBJ2-7; 10 bases are a match to TRBD1. The V and J ends lost 6 bases and 5 bases, in that order; junction bases with no gene match: 4. Germline lookup yields CDR1 MNHEY and CDR2 SVGAGI. This CDR3 comprises 13 residues.

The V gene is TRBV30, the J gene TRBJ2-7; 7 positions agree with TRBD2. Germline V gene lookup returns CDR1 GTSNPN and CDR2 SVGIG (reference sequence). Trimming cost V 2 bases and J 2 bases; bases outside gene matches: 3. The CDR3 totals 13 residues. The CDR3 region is CAWSSGAPYEQYF. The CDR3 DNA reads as TGTGCCTGGAGTAGCGGGGCCCCCTACGAGCAGTACTTC.

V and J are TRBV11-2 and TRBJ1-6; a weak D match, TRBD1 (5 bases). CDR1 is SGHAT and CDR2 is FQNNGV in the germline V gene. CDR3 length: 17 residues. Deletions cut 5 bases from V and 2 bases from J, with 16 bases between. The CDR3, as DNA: TGTGCCAGCAGCGACCCAACAGTGGGGCCCTATAATTCACCCCTCCACTTT. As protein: CASSDPTVGPYNSPLHF.

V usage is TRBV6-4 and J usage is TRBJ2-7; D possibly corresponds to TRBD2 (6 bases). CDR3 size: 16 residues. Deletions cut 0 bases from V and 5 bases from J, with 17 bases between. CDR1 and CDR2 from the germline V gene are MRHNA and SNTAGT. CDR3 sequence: CASSDSTEGWSDEQYF. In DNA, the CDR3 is TGTGCCAGCAGTGACTCGACGGAGGGTTGGTCGGACGAGCAGTACTTC.